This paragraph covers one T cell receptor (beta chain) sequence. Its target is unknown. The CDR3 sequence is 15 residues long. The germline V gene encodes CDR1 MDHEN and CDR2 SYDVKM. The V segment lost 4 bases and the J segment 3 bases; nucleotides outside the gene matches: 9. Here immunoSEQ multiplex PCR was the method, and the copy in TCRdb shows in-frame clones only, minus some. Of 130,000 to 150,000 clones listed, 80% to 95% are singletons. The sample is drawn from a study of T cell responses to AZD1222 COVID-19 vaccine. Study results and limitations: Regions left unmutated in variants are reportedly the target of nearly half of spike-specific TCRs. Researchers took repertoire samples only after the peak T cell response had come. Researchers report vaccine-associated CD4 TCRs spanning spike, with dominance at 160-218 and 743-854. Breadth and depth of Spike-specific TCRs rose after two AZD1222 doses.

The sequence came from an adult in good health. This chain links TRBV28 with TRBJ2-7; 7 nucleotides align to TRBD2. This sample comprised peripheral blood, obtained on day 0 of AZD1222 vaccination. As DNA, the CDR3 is TGTGCCAGCAGTTCTACTAGCGCTGACCGCTACGAGCAGTACTTC. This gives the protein CASSSTSADRYEQYF. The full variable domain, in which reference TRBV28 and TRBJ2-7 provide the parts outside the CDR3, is DVKVTQSSRYLVKRTGEKVFLECVQDMDHENMFWYRQDPGLGLRLIYFSYDVKMKEKGDIPEGYSVSREKKERFSLILESASTNQTSMYLCASSSTSADRYEQYFGPGTRLTVT.